What follows is one T cell receptor (beta chain) and its context. Its antigen has not been determined. No quality values exist for individual bases; no much larger clone is one base distant. The data originate from a study of cytomegalovirus exposure and HLA in healthy donors (dated by TCRdb to 2016 to 2017). Looking at the study overall: In an earlier analysis of around 540 of the donors, approximately 260 Gb of sequence data and 117 million unique TCR beta sequences from 180 million or so T cells were reported. Class I and class II HLA loci were covered by the typing at four-digit resolution. In addition to the first cohort of hundreds of subjects, a separate validation cohort of approximately 130 different subjects was used. In a later genetic analysis, genome-wide SNP genotypes for about three fifths of the roughly 670 donors were used, and that subset was treated as a discovery cohort. The genetic ancestry cluster associated with self-reported Caucasian donors included approximately 85% of the 300 to 400 genotyped donors. High-throughput TCR immunosequencing, statistical association of individual TCRs with disease status, and machine learning were combined to predict cytomegalovirus infection status. The aim of the study was to test whether cataloging public T cell receptors could identify signatures of past pathogen exposure. In an earlier analysis of 587 of the donors, high-throughput TCR beta sequencing was used to judge whether each TCR beta V gene segment behaved as functional or pseudogenic. The number of donors typed differed by locus, with about 629-630 for A, B, C, DRB1 and DQB1, 522 for DQA1, about 610 for DPA1, and over 400 for DPB1. Roughly 5 DR-DQ haplotypes were treated as single units for association and clustering because of strong linkage in the cohort. All discovery cohort repertoires had been generated on a single sequencing platform. Using immunosequencing, the study profiled T cell repertoires from 500 to 800 subjects and related those repertoires to cytomegalovirus serostatus. Alongside the repertoire data, information on donor age, sex, ethnicity and CMV serostatus was compiled. In a later analysis, previously published TCR beta repertoires from fewer than 750 donors were re-analyzed and high-resolution HLA genotyping was added so that TCR occurrence patterns could be studied. Rather than drawing on any new phenotypic data, the later analysis identified candidate immune exposures from TCR beta sequences and the way those sequences occurred across donors. Among some 400 genotyped donors of the cohort, an average of approximately 240,000 unique TCR beta nucleotide sequences was sequenced per donor, of which about 18% were non-productive. An early release covering about 600 HLA-typed donors comprised about 320 gigabases of sequencing data and approximately 80 million unique TCR sequences. Overall results and qualifications from the work: Strong co-occurrence of HLA alleles, especially DR and DQ, made assigning TCR associations to individual alleles difficult. In a later analysis, HLA-associated TCR beta chains were found to be more clonally expanded and to have lower generation probabilities than equally common non-associated chains. A cluster of highly shared sequence variants was judged likely to represent a technical artifact of the sequencing pipeline. In vitro tests confirmed that a few of the cytomegalovirus-associated TCR beta chains recognize cytomegalovirus antigens. In an earlier analysis of about 600 of the donors, most TCR beta V segments appeared in productive rearrangements about 87% or about 30% of the time, broadly matching IMGT annotations. The earlier analysis of 450 to 700 of the donors excluded seventeen rarely observed V segments, including chromosome 9 orphons, because counts were too low. The only immune exposure information available for the cohort was CMV serostatus. Roughly uniform sequencing depth across donors was assumed in presence/absence analyses, although this assumption may not hold. A later analysis found that most CMV-associated TCR beta chains appeared HLA-restricted, with HLA associations seemingly driven largely by CMV exposure. Cytomegalovirus status was reported to be diagnosed by the classifier with high specificity and sensitivity in both the original and validation cohorts. An association between a missense DCLRE1C variant and V-gene and J-gene trimming of TCR beta chains was found in a later genetic analysis and replicated in an independent cohort. Several of the top co-occurrence clusters appeared to be linked to parvovirus B19, influenza, CMV and Epstein-Barr virus, according to a later analysis. Specific HLA alleles were associated with 15,000 to 20,000 TCR beta sequences at a false discovery rate of 0.05 in a later analysis. According to a later genetic analysis, donors in an Asian-associated ancestry cluster had fewer N-insertions in productive TCRs than the approximately 690-donor mean. In this cohort, only TCR beta chains were sequenced, and detectable features were limited by the absence of alpha or paired-chain data. A total of about 180 TCR beta chains were listed by the study as associated with cytomegalovirus. The authors suggested that the approach could potentially be extended to other disease states and immunological phenotypes. A further reported finding was that TCR beta sequences accurately predicted the HLA-A and HLA-B alleles for most subjects in the first cohort. The 87-base-pair reads could not distinguish some IMGT-functional V segments, including TRBV6-2 and TRBV6-3, so those segments were excluded. Linkage disequilibrium might explain the correlated functional status among segregating V segments, but an unknown experimental factor could not be ruled out. Because some donors lacked HLA typing at each locus, the association tests relied only on the typed subset. While some public TCRs were present in many individuals, most TCR sequences turned up only very rarely across donors. A later analysis found that TCR association rates varied across HLA loci, with DRB1 alleles showing the most associated TCRs and HLA-C alleles the fewest.

The cohort consisted of 666 healthy bone marrow donors. At the time of sampling, every cohort member was nominally healthy, though immune exposures that went unrecorded were likely present. The donor tested CMV seropositive, placing the donor among the approximately 290 seropositive members of the cohort. Every donor gave a peripheral blood sample, and the peripheral blood mononuclear cells from that sample were used for TCR beta sequencing. The Qiagen DNeasy Blood Extraction Kit was used to extract genomic DNA from the blood cell samples. Library prep was done by the immunoSEQ multiplex PCR assay. The multiplex PCR relied on a mix of 60 forward primers for TCR Vbeta segments and 13 reverse primers for TCR Jbeta segments. A multiplex PCR assay on genomic DNA amplified the CDR3 region of rearranged TCR beta genes. The Illumina HiSeq System was used to sequence the amplified TCR beta libraries as 87-base-pair reads. As for how the authors treated the data: A later analysis counted approximately 84 million unique TCR beta chains across the 666 repertoires, and some 11 million of these chains were shared by at least two donors. Raw reads were error-corrected and collapsed into unique sequences with a nearest-neighbor algorithm that merged closely related sequences to remove PCR and sequencing errors. V, D and J gene segments were assigned by aligning CDR3 sequences to IMGT reference sequences. For a sequence to be retained, at least a six-nucleotide match to both a V gene segment and a J gene segment was required. Rearrangements were called productive when the CDR3 lacked stop codons and stayed in frame with V and J; all others were non-productive. CDR3 was defined by IMGT convention, running from the second conserved V-encoded cysteine to the conserved J-encoded phenylalanine. The earlier analysis of about 610 of the donors excluded sequences that lacked an unambiguous match to a single V gene segment. In an earlier analysis of 587 of the donors, a V segment was called functional when productive rearrangements were above 56.7%, and segregating when the standard deviation between donors exceeded 5%. A statistical classification framework was built to diagnose cytomegalovirus status from the catalog of TCR beta chain sequences. In a later analysis, TCR nucleotide sequences were compared against IMGT/GENE-DB human TR gene sequences so that V and J genes could be assigned. Using the TCRdist pipeline, a later analysis assigned CDR3 sequences along with most-parsimonious VDJ recombination scenarios. A later analysis defined each TCR beta chain by its CDR3 amino acid sequence plus V-gene family, and excluded reads lacking a unique V-gene family. To address suspected cross-contamination and a sequencing artifact, a later analysis removed around 600 highly shared, low-generation-probability nucleotide sequences. In a later analysis, a clonal expansion index for each public chain was calculated from normalized within-repertoire ranks of inferred template counts. In a later analysis, generation probabilities were computed using a VDJ recombination model fitted to out-of-frame rearrangements, and the results were checked against IGoR. A later analysis scored TCR-TCR, TCR-HLA and TCR-CMV co-occurrence with hypergeometric tests, applying a repertoire-size bias correction to TCR pairs. In a later analysis, false discovery rates were estimated by permuting HLA or CMV assignments 20 times. A later analysis grouped co-occurring TCRs with DBSCAN, adding TCRdist sequence similarity when clustering within HLA-allele-positive subsets. Repertoires with fewer than 30,000 or more than 120,000 public chains, plus five repertoires with anomalous nucleotide sharing, were excluded from co-occurrence clustering. This immuneACCESS table, as held by TCRdb, lists in-frame sequences with V and J called but not all clones. Of the missing ones, under half trace to an unresolved V gene in checked studies; the others have no known cause. V and J calls and clone size are given by that table; D and trimming were obtained from the DNA. A total of 240,000 or so clones appear in this sample, 82% of them only once. Clones ranked in the top ten supply around 5.7% of the sample.

The germline V end is reduced by 6 bases and the J end by 7 bases; junction bases left unmatched: 8. CDR1 and CDR2 are read off the germline V gene as SNHLY and FYNNEI. The CDR3 goes from the cysteine to the phenylalanine over 14 residues. The only DNA kept is the CDR3, 42 bases in frame from the first base. The chain uses TRBV2 and TRBJ1-5, with 8 bases in between that match TRBD1. Specimen: PBMCs. The TCR sequence derives from a middle-aged woman in good health and CMV-seropositive. The CDR3 region has the sequence CASSGTGHKQPQHF. The nucleotide sequence reads TGTGCCAGCAGCGGGACAGGCCACAAGCAGCCCCAGCATTTT. Full variable domain (CDR3 extended with the reference TRBV2 and TRBJ1-5 proteins): EPEVTQTPSHQVTQMGQEVILRCVPISNHLYFYWYRQILGQKVEFLVSFYNNEISEKSEIFDDQFSVERPDGSNFTLKIRSTKLEDSAMYFCASSGTGHKQPQHFGDGTRLSIL.